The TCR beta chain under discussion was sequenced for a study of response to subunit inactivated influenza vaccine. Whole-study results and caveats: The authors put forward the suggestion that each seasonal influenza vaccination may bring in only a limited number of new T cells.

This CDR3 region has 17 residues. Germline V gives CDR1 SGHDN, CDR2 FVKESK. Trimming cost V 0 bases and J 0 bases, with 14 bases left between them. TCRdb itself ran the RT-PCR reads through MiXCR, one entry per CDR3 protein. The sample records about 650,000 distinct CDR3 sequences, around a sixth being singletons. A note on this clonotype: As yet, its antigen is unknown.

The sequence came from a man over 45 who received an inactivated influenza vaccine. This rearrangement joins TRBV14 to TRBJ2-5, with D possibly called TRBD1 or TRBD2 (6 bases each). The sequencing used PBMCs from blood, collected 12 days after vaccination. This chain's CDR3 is CASSQDPGAGYQETQYF. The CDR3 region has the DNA TGTGCCAGCAGCCAAGATCCGGGGGCGGGGTACCAAGAGACCCAGTACTTC.